The TCR beta chain described here comes from a study of cytomegalovirus exposure and HLA in healthy donors. The overall study: Assignment to the Caucasian-associated ancestry cluster applied to 81% of the approximately 370 genotyped donors.

Study results and caveats: Across all donors, roughly uniform sequencing depth was an assumption of the presence/absence analyses. Researchers catalogued about 160 TCR beta chains as cytomegalovirus-associated.

PCR primers comprised 60 Vbeta and 13 Jbeta primers. In the source study's methods: It was a later analysis that counted roughly 80 million unique TCR beta chains, of which some 9.9 million were shared. Sequenced by immunoSEQ multiplex PCR; TCRdb stores in-frame clones only, minus some. For V, J and clone size, that table is used; D and trimming come from the DNA. The sample has about 110,000 clones, roughly 70% seen once; the top ten hold about 8.4%. This clone appeared a single time. Its target is not known. The V gene's germline CDR1 is SEHNR and CDR2 FQNEAQ (reference sequence). The CDR3 has 11 residues. Between the trimmed V and J ends, which lost 8 bases and 5 bases, there was a span of 6 bases.

Sample: PBMCs. This chain joins TRBV7-9 and TRBJ2-2; no clear D. The receptor's source is a man aged 40-50 years in good health and CMV-seronegative. CDR3 in amino acids: CASAQTGELFF. The CDR3 coding sequence is TGTGCCAGCGCTCAGACCGGGGAGCTGTTTTTT.